This T cell receptor beta chain was profiled in a study of CD8+CD57+ T cells in acquired aplastic anemia. It was genomic DNA that served as the template for profiling TCR beta VDJ and CDR3. TCRdb reprocessed the reads with MiXCR, giving one entry per CDR3 protein. The sample lists fewer than 250,000 distinct CDR3 sequences, about half seen once, with 16% in the top ten. The CDR3 contains 13 residues. V dropped 5 bases and J dropped 5 bases, with 12 bases sitting between them. The germline V gene encodes CDR1 SEHNR and CDR2 FQNEAQ (reference sequence). Sequencing input: sorted CD4+, CD8+, or CD8+CD57+ T cells (not recorded which) from PBMCs. This clonotype originated in a human donor in good health, serving as a control. V gene TRBV7-9 combines with J gene TRBJ2-5; the D gene is possibly TRBD2 (6 bases). As DNA, the CDR3 is TGTGCCAGCAGCACTGGGACTTGGGAGACCCAGTACTTC. It translates to CASSTGTWETQYF. Full variable domain (remainder filled in from reference TRBV7-9 and TRBJ2-5): DTGVSQNPRHKITKRGQNVTFRCDPISEHNRLYWYRQTLGQGPEFLTYFQNEAQLEKSRLLSDRFSAERPKGSFSTLEIQRTEQGDSAMYLCASSTGTWETQYFGPGTRLLVL.